The text below deals with one TCR beta chain. Its antigen remains unknown. Sorting separated CD4+ and CD8+ T cells out of PBMCs. CDR3 length: 14 residues. Germline CDR1 SGHRS, CDR2 YFSETQ. Between the trimmed V and J ends, which lost 4 bases and 3 bases, there was a span of 13 bases. The authors extracted RNA and reverse transcribed it into cDNA as the sequencing template. Data came from immunoSEQ multiplex PCR; TCRdb stores just in-frame clones and leaves some out. The sample shows around 35,000 clones, around three fifths of them seen only once. The sample comes from a study of CD8+ T cells in alopecia areata. General study results and limits: Tissue-resident alphabeta T cells belonging to normal skin likewise get sequenced within scalp specimens.

The chain combines TRBV5-1 with TRBJ1-2; TRBD1 is a possible D gene (5 bases). Sequencing used NKG2D-high CD8+ T cells sorted from blood. This clonotype was obtained from a human donor with alopecia areata. CDR3 protein: CASSGGDRHYGYTF. The DNA of the CDR3 is TGCGCCAGCAGCGGAGGCGACAGACACTATGGCTACACCTTC.